The clone carrying this T cell receptor beta chain was counted many times. What it binds is unknown. TCRbeta library construction was performed incorporating unique molecular identifiers. TCRdb itself ran the PCR reads through MiXCR, one entry per CDR3 protein. This repertoire shows approximately 300,000 distinct CDR3 sequences, just over 7.5% found once; its top ten account for about 9.1%. The data belong to a study of T-cell reconstitution after alpha-beta-depleted transplantation in children. Overall study results and limits: Expanded graft clones numbering several hundred reportedly gave rise to alpha-beta T cells about two months after transplant. From newly produced T cells came most of the T-cell counts and diversity one year after transplant. For some patients, TCRbeta diversity was high at day 60 because of recipient T cells and thymic progenitors that survived.

Trimming took 6 bases from V and 2 from J; bases not matched to a gene: 3. The germline V gene has CDR1 SNHLY and CDR2 FYNNEI. This CDR3 comprises 14 residues. The chain has TRBV2 and TRBJ2-5; 10 nucleotides agree with TRBD1. The receptor was derived from a female patient between 2 and 15 years old who had a stem cell transplant for Fanconi anemia, so the T cells may come from the graft donor. The sequencing here drew on peripheral blood, taken 360 days after TCRalphabeta/CD19-depleted stem cell transplant. CDR3 amino acids: CASSRDRGQETQYF. The CDR3 nucleotides read TGTGCCAGCAGCCGGGACAGGGGTCAAGAGACCCAGTACTTC.